The entry below gives a single TCR beta chain sequence along with its context. The target antigen is unknown. This sample was taken from a study of identical twins. One entry per CDR3 protein, called by TCRdb with MiXCR from the 5' RACE reads. The table records some 460,000 distinct CDR3 sequences, about 14% of them present only once. Points from the study as a whole: For monozygotic twins, models underestimated out-of-frame TCR alpha sharing. Interpretation of the results relied on cross-sectional statistical analysis and not on following the same donors. High-abundance cord blood beta clonotypes had fewer insertions; memory repertoires showed none.

All of the donors were Caucasians in good health. V lost 3 bases to trimming and J lost 8 bases, with 8 bases between them. Germline CDR1 SGHAT, CDR2 FQNNGV. The CDR3 has 13 residues. This sample was also put to use in a study of yellow fever vaccine responses in identical twins.

Sequenced material: CD4+ T cells sorted from blood. The clonotype was recovered from a young woman in good health. The J gene is TRBJ1-6, the V gene TRBV11-2; no clear D. The CDR3: CASSFLTDSPLHF. The CDR3 coding sequence is TGTGCCAGCAGCTTTCTAACCGATTCACCCCTCCACTTT. Drawing the rest from reference TRBV11-2 and TRBJ1-6, the complete variable domain is EAGVAQSPRYKIIEKRQSVAFWCNPISGHATLYWYQQILGQGPKLLIQFQNNGVVDDSQLPKDRFSAERLKGVDSTLKIQPAKLEDSAVYLCASSFLTDSPLHFGNGTRLTVT.